The next 12 T cell receptor beta chains were all read from a single sample in a study of T-cell memory formation after mild COVID-19. TCRdb called the 5' RACE reads again in MiXCR, with one record for every CDR3 protein. The sample has a few hundred thousand distinct CDR3 sequences, approximately 15% seen once. The specimen was PBMCs or a T cell subset sorted from them (not recorded which). The receptors shown here come from a man between 18 and 29 years old who had mild COVID-19 (a few samples of this study predate the infection). Cell type and time point are not known.

The J gene is TRBJ1-2, the V gene TRBV6-5; D is unclear. Germline loops: CDR1 MNHEY, CDR2 SVGAGI. This CDR3 is 13 amino acids long. Trimming stripped 5 bases from V and 3 bases from J, with 10 bases between. As DNA, the CDR3 is TGTGCCAGCAGTCCCGAACTCTACTATGGCTACACCTTC. Protein: CASSPELYYGYTF.

This clonotype was found a few times. The chain combines TRBV11-2 with TRBJ2-3, with D possibly matching TRBD2 (7 bases). Per the germline V gene, CDR1 is SGHAT and CDR2 is FQNNGV. V shed 3 bases and J shed 6 bases, with 16 bases lying between them. The CDR3 consists of 15 residues. CDR3: CASSLDGGRGDTQYF. CDR3 coding DNA: TGTGCCAGCAGCTTGGACGGGGGGCGAGGGGATACGCAGTATTTT.

This clonotype has only a few counts. V is TRBV9 and J is TRBJ1-2; D not resolved. Per germline, CDR1 SGDLS and CDR2 YYNGEE. This CDR3 region has 15 residues. The V end lost 3 bases, the J end lost 0 bases, and 12 bases lay between the germline ends. The CDR3 is CASSAPGPTNYGYTF. The DNA of the CDR3 is TGTGCCAGCAGCGCCCCGGGCCCCACTAACTATGGCTACACCTTC. The variable domain in full, with the rest retrieved from reference TRBV9 and TRBJ1-2, is DSGVTQTPKHLITATGQRVTLRCSPRSGDLSVYWYQQSLDQGLQFLIQYYNGEERAKGNILERFSAQQFPDLHSELNLSSLELGDSALYFCASSAPGPTNYGYTFGSGTRLTVV.

In this sample, this clonotype turned up a few times. V gene TRBV20-1 combines with J gene TRBJ1-2; TRBD1 agrees at 8 bases. Trimming took 5 bases from V and 5 from J; bases not matched to a gene: 4. The CDR3 runs to 12 residues. Germline CDR1 is DFQATT and CDR2 is SNEGSKA (reference sequence). The CDR3 is CSAGTGGYGYTF. DNA of the CDR3: TGCAGTGCTGGTACAGGGGGATATGGCTACACCTTC.

This clonotype was seen at least ten times. CDR3 amino acids: CSVEVMGQKTQYF. CDR3 DNA sequence: TGCAGCGTTGAAGTTATGGGGCAGAAGACCCAGTACTTC. V is TRBV29-1 and J is TRBJ2-5; tentatively, D is TRBD1 (5 bases). With 1 base removed from V and 6 bases from J, the gap between germline ends came to 12 bases. The CDR3 covers 13 residues. Germline V gene lookup returns CDR1 SQVTM and CDR2 ANQGSEA.

This clonotype was recorded once. The CDR3 here is CSAGMGTGELFF. CDR3 bases: TGCAGCGCAGGAATGGGGACCGGGGAGCTGTTTTTT. This chain joins TRBV29-1 and TRBJ2-2; no clear D gene. Germline lookup yields CDR1 SQVTM and CDR2 ANQGSEA. The ends were cut back, 7 bases at V and 5 bases at J, with 11 bases in the middle. The CDR3 spans 12 residues.

This clonotype was recorded many times. This chain uses TRBV6-6 with TRBJ1-1, with D unclear. The germline gives CDR1 MNHNY, CDR2 SVGAGI (reference sequence). Trimming took off 1 base at V and 6 bases at J, with 9 bases between the two ends. This CDR3 is built from 13 residues. The CDR3 spells CASSYLSGSEAFF. The CDR3, as DNA: TGTGCCAGCAGTTACTTGTCGGGGTCTGAAGCTTTCTTT.

J is TRBJ1-1 and V is TRBV20-1, with D tentatively TRBD1 (6 bases). Germline-derived CDR1 and CDR2 are DFQATT and SNEGSKA (reference sequence). The CDR3 length is 14 residues. Deletions cut 8 bases from V and 4 bases from J, with 20 bases between. The CDR3 DNA reads as TGCAGTACCCTTGTCGGGGGGCTGGGCACTGAAGCTTTCTTT. Protein product: CSTLVGGLGTEAFF.

This clonotype was detected only a few times. For the CDR3, the DNA is TGTGCCAGCAGCTTAAGGGCCGGGACAGAAGAGACCCAGTACTTC. It translates to CASSLRAGTEETQYF. The chain links TRBV7-9 to TRBJ2-5; TRBD1 aligns across 7 bases. Trimming at V came to 2 bases and at J to 3 bases, leaving 6 bases not matched to a gene. The germline CDR1 and CDR2 sequences are SEHNR and FQNEAQ (reference sequence). The CDR3 has 15 residues.

This clonotype came up a few times. V gene TRBV7-2 combines with J gene TRBJ2-1, with D tentatively TRBD1 (6 bases). CDR3 length: 14 residues. Germline V lookup: CDR1 SGHTA, CDR2 FQGNSA. The V end was cut by 2 bases, the J end by 7 bases, with 12 bases between. The CDR3 DNA is TGTGCCAGCAGCTTACGGTCCGGACAGAATGAGCAGTTCTTC. As protein: CASSLRSGQNEQFF.

The chain links TRBV6-5 to TRBJ2-3, with 7 bases that match TRBD1. From germline, CDR1 is MNHEY and CDR2 SVGAGI. After removal of 9 bases from V and 4 bases from J, the junction contained 13 bases not matched to a gene. The CDR3 has 15 amino acids. CDR3 loop: CASAPGQSSADTQYF. DNA for the CDR3: TGTGCCAGTGCTCCGGGACAGTCGTCCGCAGATACGCAGTATTTT.

V and J are TRBV9 and TRBJ1-5; possibly TRBD1 for D (5 bases). The germline V gene has CDR1 SGDLS and CDR2 YYNGEE. Trimming cost V 0 bases and J 8 bases, with 18 bases left between them. The CDR3 runs 16 residues. Here the CDR3 DNA reads TGTGCCAGCAGCGTAGGGGCAGGGTTGATGGTGGAGCCCCAGCATTTT. This codes for CASSVGAGLMVEPQHF.